The next 9 T cell receptor beta chains were all read from a single sample in a study of cytomegalovirus exposure and HLA in healthy donors. Measured with immunoSEQ multiplex PCR; TCRdb has only the in-frame clones, and not every one. This table has roughly 70,000 clones, over 90% appearing once. The specimen sequenced was PBMCs. These receptors came from a woman under 30 in good health and CMV-seropositive.

The chain employs TRBV7-8 and TRBJ2-7; 9 nucleotides line up with TRBD1. Germline V gives CDR1 SGHVS, CDR2 FQNEAQ. V was clipped by 5 bases and J by 2 bases; unmatched bases: 16. The CDR3 consists of 18 residues. CDR3 DNA: TGTGCCAGCAGCCCATTAATCGGACAGGGGACAAGTCCCTACGAGCAGTACTTC. Translation: CASSPLIGQGTSPYEQYF. The whole variable domain, filled in from reference TRBV7-8 and TRBJ2-7, reads GAGVSQSPRYKVAKRGQDVALRCDPISGHVSLFWYQQALGQGPEFLTYFQNEAQLDKSGLPSDRFFAERPEGSVSTLKIQRTQQEDSAVYLCASSPLIGQGTSPYEQYFGPGTRLTVT.

The CDR3 region is CASSVLSGTVKDTQYF. CDR3 nucleotides: TGTGCCAGTAGTGTCCTTTCCGGGACAGTTAAGGATACGCAGTATTTT. The genes are TRBV19 and TRBJ2-3, with 7 bases that match TRBD1. The CDR3 sequence is 16 residues long. From germline, CDR1 is LNHDA and CDR2 SQIVND (reference sequence). J gave up 6 bases and V 5 bases, and 14 bases lay outside the gene matches.

The chain combines TRBV7-2 with TRBJ2-1; D gene unclear. Germline lookup yields CDR1 SGHTA and CDR2 FQGNSA. Trimming shortened V by 2 bases and J by 10 bases, and 3 bases separated the two germline ends. CDR3 length equals 10 residues. This CDR3 is CASSLQEQFF. The DNA of the CDR3 is TGTGCCAGCAGCTTACAGGAGCAGTTCTTC.

This chain uses TRBV11-3 with TRBJ1-2; D may be TRBD1 (6 bases). This CDR3 contains 13 residues. Trimming left V 8 bases short and J 4 bases short, with 14 bases between. CDR1 is SGHNT, CDR2 YENEEA, per germline. This CDR3 reads CASLAGQTYGYTF. DNA for the CDR3: TGTGCCAGCTTGGCAGGACAGACCTATGGCTACACCTTC.

This chain uses TRBV2 with TRBJ2-7; 10 bases are shared with TRBD2. Unmatched junction bases numbered 6, after V lost 6 bases and J lost 4 bases. The CDR3 covers 14 residues. Germline-derived CDR1 and CDR2 are SNHLY and FYNNEI. The CDR3 loop reads CASRGGTSEYEQYF. CDR3 DNA sequence: TGTGCCAGCAGGGGAGGGACTAGCGAGTACGAGCAGTACTTC. Based on the CDR3 plus reference TRBV2 and TRBJ2-7, the full variable domain is EPEVTQTPSHQVTQMGQEVILRCVPISNHLYFYWYRQILGQKVEFLVSFYNNEISEKSEIFDDQFSVERPDGSNFTLKIRSTKLEDSAMYFCASRGGTSEYEQYFGPGTRLTVT.

This chain uses TRBV12-2 with TRBJ1-5. TRBV12-2 is assigned pseudogene status. The CDR3 has 13 residues. This CDR3 reads CASRFRGDQPQHF. CDR3 nucleotide sequence: TGTGCAAGTCGCTTTCGGGGGGATCAGCCCCAGCATTTT.

The V gene is TRBV13, the J gene TRBJ2-7, with 8 bases aligning to TRBD1. The CDR3 length is 15 residues. The ends lost 2 bases at V and 0 bases at J; junction bases unmatched: 3. CDR1 and CDR2 from the germline V gene are PRHDT and FYEKMQ (reference sequence). CDR3 nucleotides: TGTGCCAGCAGCTTAAGGGACAGGAGCTCCTACGAGCAGTACTTC. This gives the protein CASSLRDRSSYEQYF.

The J gene is TRBJ2-1, the V gene TRBV27; D is possibly TRBD2 (5 bases). The CDR3 runs to 15 residues. Germline V gives CDR1 MNHEY, CDR2 SMNVEV (reference sequence). The V gene lost 10 bases and the J gene lost 2 bases, with 18 bases spanning the gap. In DNA, the CDR3 is TGTGCCATGCACGTGTGGGGAGCCCCCTACAATGAGCAGTTCTTC. This codes for CAMHVWGAPYNEQFF.

This chain uses TRBV13 with TRBJ2-1; D unclear. Germline V lookup: CDR1 PRHDT, CDR2 FYEKMQ (reference sequence). V gave up 0 bases and J gave up 12 bases, with 9 bases separating them. There are 12 residues in the CDR3. The CDR3 loop is CASSLGEVGQFF. The CDR3, as DNA: TGTGCCAGCAGCTTAGGCGAGGTAGGGCAGTTCTTC. The variable domain in full, with the rest retrieved from reference TRBV13 and TRBJ2-1, is AAGVIQSPRHLIKEKRETATLKCYPIPRHDTVYWYQQGPGQDPQFLISFYEKMQSDKGSIPDRFSAQQFSDYHSELNMSSLELGDSALYFCASSLGEVGQFFGPGTRLTVL.